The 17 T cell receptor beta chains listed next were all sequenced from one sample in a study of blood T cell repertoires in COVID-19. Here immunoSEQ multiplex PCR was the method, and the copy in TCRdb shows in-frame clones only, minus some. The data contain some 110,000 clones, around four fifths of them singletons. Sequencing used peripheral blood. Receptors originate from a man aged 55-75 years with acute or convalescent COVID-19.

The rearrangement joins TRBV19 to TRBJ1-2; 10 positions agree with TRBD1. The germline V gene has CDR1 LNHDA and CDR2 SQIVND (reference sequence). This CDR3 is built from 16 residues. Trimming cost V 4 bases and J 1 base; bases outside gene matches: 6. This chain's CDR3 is CASSRGTGDFNYGYTF. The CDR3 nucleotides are TGTGCCAGTAGTAGAGGGACAGGGGACTTTAACTATGGCTACACCTTC.

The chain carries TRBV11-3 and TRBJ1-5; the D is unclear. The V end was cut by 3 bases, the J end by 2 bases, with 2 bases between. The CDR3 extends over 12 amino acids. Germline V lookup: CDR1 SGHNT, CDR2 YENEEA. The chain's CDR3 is CASSFGNQPQHF. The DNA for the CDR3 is TGTGCCAGCAGCTTCGGCAATCAGCCCCAGCATTTT.

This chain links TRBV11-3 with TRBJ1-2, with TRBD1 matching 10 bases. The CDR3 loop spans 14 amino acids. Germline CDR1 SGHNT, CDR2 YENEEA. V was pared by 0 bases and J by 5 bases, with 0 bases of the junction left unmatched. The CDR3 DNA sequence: TGTGCCAGCAGCTTAGAGGACAGGGGGTATGGCTACACCTTC. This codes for CASSLEDRGYGYTF.

The CDR3 bases are TGTGCCAGCTCACCATTGGGGAAGGGGGATCAGCCCCAGCATTTT. Amino acid sequence: CASSPLGKGDQPQHF. The chain recombines TRBV18 with TRBJ1-5; tentative D call: TRBD1 (6 bases). Looked up from germline, CDR1 is KGHSH and CDR2 is LQKENI. The CDR3 length is 15 residues. Trimming took off 2 bases at V and 5 bases at J, with 13 bases between the two ends.

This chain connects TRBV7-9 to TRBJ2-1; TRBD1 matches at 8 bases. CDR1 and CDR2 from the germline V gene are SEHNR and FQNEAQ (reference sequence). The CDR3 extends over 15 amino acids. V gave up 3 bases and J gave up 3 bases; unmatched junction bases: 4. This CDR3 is CASSFGQGLYNEQFF. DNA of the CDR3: TGTGCCAGCAGCTTTGGACAGGGTCTCTACAATGAGCAGTTCTTC.

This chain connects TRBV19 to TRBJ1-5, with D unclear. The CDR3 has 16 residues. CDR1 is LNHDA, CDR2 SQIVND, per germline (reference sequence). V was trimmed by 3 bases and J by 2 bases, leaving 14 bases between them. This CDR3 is CASSISGKWGNQPQHF. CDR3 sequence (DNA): TGTGCCAGTAGTATTAGCGGGAAATGGGGCAATCAGCCCCAGCATTTT.

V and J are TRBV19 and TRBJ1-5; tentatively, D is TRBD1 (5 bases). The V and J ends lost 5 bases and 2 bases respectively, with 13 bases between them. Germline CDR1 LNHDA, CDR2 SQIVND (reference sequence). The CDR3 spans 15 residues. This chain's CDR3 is CASSVRQMGNQPQHF. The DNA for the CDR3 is TGTGCCAGTAGTGTTCGACAGATGGGCAATCAGCCCCAGCATTTT.

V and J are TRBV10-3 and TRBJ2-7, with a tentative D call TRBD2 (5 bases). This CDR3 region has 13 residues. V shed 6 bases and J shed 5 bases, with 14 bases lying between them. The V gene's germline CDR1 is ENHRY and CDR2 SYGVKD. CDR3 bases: TGTGCCATCAGCCAGGTGGCGGGCCACGAGCAGTACTTC. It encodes CAISQVAGHEQYF.

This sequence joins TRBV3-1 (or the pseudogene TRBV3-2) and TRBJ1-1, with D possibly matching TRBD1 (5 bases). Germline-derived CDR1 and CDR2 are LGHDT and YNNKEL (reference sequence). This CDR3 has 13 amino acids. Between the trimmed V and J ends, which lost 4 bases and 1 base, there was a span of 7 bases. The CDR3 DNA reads TGTGCCAGCAGCCCCAGGGAGAACACTGAAGCTTTCTTT. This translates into CASSPRENTEAFF.

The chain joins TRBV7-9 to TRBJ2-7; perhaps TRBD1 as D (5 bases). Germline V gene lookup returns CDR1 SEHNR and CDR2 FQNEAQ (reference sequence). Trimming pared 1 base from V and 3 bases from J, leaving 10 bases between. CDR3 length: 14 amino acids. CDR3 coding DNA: TGTGCCAGCAGCTTAGTAGGGGAAGGCTACGAGCAGTACTTC. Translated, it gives CASSLVGEGYEQYF.

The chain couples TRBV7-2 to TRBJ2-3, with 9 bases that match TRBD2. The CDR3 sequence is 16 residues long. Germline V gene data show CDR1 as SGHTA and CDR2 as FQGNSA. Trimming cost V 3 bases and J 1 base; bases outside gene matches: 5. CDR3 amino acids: CASSFIAGERTDTQYF. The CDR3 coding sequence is TGTGCCAGCAGCTTTATAGCGGGGGAGCGCACAGATACGCAGTATTTT.

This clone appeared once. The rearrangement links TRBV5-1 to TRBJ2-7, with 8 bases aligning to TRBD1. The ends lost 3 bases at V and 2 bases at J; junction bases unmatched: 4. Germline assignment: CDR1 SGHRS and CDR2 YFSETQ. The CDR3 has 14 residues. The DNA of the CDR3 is TGCGCCAGCAGCTCGGGACAGGAGGCCTACGAGCAGTACTTC. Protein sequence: CASSSGQEAYEQYF. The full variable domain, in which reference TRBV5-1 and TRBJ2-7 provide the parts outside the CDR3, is KAGVTQTPRYLIKTRGQQVTLSCSPISGHRSVSWYQQTPGQGLQFLFEYFSETQRNKGNFPGRFSGRQFSNSRSEMNVSTLELGDSALYLCASSSGQEAYEQYFGPGTRLTVT.

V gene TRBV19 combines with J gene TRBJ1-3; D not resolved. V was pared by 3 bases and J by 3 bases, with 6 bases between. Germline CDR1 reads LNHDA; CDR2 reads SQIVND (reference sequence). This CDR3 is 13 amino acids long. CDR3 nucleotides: TGTGCCAGTAGTATCGGGATTGGAAACACCATATATTTT. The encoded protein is CASSIGIGNTIYF.

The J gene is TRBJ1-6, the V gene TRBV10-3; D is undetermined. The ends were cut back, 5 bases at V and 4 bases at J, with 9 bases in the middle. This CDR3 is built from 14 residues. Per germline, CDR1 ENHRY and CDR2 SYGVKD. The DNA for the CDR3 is TGTGCCATCAGTCCAGGTCTTTATAATTCACCCCTCCACTTT. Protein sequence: CAISPGLYNSPLHF.

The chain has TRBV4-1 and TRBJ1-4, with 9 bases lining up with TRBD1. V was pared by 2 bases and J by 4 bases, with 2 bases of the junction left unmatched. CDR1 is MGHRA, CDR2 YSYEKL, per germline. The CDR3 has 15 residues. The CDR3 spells CASSQRDRVNEKLFF. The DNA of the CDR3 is TGCGCCAGCAGCCAACGGGACAGGGTTAATGAAAAACTGTTTTTT.

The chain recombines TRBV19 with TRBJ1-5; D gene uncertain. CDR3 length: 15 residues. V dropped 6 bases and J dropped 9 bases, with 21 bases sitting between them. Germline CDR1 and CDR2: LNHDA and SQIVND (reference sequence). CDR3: CASSRRYGDLWPQHF. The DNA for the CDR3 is TGTGCCAGTAGCCGGAGGTACGGAGATTTATGGCCCCAGCATTTT. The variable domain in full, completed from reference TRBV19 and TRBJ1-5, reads DGGITQSPKYLFRKEGQNVTLSCEQNLNHDAMYWYRQDPGQGLRLIYYSQIVNDFQKGDIAEGYSVSREKKESFPLTVTSAQKNPTAFYLCASSRRYGDLWPQHFGDGTRLSIL.

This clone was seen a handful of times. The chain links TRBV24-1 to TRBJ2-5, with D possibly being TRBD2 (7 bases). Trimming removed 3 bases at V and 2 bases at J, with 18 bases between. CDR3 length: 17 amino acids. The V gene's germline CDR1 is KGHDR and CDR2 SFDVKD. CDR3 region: CATSDRPRGRGQETQYF. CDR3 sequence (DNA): TGTGCCACCAGTGATAGGCCCCGGGGGAGGGGGCAAGAGACCCAGTACTTC.